This T cell receptor (beta chain) was sequenced for a study of T cells expressing NK-cell markers. Whole-study context: The study drew TCR beta repertoires from sorted CD3+CD56+NKG2C+, CD3+CD56+NKG2C- and CD3+CD56-NKG2C+ T cells. Whole-study findings and limits: NKG2C+ dominant clonotype frequencies in 6 or 7 donors were roughly 1.0-7.0% of CD8+ T cells. Uncertainty persisted over the HCMV specificity of expanded NKG2C+ T cell clones.

A remark on this clonotype: The target antigen is unknown.

Looked up from germline, CDR1 is LGHNA and CDR2 is YSLEER. This CDR3 spans 16 amino acids. Synthesis of TCR beta cDNA relied on 5'RACE template switching carrying UMIs. Reprocessing the 5' RACE reads, TCRdb reports a single entry for every CDR3 protein and omits DNA. The sample table includes some 410,000 distinct CDR3 sequences. The source material was blood T cells: a sorted CD56 or NKG2C T cell subset, CD4+ or CD8+ T cells, or bulk PBMC T cells (not recorded which). This chain connects TRBV4-3 to TRBJ1-6; TCRdb calls TRBD1, which cannot be checked without DNA. The origin of this receptor is a woman aged 18-69 years in good health. CDR3 sequence reads: CASSQDFPGSNSPLHF.